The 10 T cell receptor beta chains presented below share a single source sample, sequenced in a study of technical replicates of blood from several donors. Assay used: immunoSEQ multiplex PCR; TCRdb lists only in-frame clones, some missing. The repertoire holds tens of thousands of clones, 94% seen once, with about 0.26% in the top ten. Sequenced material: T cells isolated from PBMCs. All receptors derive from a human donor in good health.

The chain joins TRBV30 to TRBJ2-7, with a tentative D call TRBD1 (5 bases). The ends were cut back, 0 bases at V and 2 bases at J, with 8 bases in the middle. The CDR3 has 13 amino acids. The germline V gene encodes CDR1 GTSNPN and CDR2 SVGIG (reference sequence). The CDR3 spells CAWSVDSAYEQYF. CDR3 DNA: TGTGCCTGGAGTGTAGACAGTGCCTACGAGCAGTACTTC.

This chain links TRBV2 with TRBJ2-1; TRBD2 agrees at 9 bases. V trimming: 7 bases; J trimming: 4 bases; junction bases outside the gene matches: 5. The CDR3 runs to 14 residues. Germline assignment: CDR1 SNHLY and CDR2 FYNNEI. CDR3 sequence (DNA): TGTGCCAGCACGCGGAGCGGGGGGTACAATGAGCAGTTCTTC. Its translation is CASTRSGGYNEQFF.

The CDR3 sequence is CASSVGLLSYNEQFF. CDR3 in DNA: TGTGCCAGCAGCGTAGGTCTTTTGTCCTACAATGAGCAGTTCTTC. This chain uses TRBV11-2 with TRBJ2-1; D is ambiguous. Trimming took 5 bases from V and 1 from J, leaving 12 bases between them. From germline, CDR1 is SGHAT and CDR2 FQNNGV. CDR3 length: 15 residues. The whole variable domain, remainder taken from reference TRBV11-2 and TRBJ2-1, is EAGVAQSPRYKIIEKRQSVAFWCNPISGHATLYWYQQILGQGPKLLIQFQNNGVVDDSQLPKDRFSAERLKGVDSTLKIQPAKLEDSAVYLCASSVGLLSYNEQFFGPGTRLTVL.

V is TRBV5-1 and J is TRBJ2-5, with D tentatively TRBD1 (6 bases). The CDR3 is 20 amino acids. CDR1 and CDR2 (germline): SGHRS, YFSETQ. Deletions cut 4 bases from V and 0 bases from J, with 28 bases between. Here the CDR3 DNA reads TGCGCCAGCAGCCTGGGGACGTGGACAGTCTCCCCCGGTTACCAAGAGACCCAGTACTTC. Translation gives CASSLGTWTVSPGYQETQYF.

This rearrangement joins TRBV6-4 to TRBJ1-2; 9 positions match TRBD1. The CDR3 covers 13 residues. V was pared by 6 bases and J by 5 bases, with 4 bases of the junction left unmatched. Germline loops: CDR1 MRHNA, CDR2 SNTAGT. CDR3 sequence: CASSPTGGYGYTF. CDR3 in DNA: TGTGCCAGCAGCCCGACAGGGGGGTATGGCTACACCTTC.

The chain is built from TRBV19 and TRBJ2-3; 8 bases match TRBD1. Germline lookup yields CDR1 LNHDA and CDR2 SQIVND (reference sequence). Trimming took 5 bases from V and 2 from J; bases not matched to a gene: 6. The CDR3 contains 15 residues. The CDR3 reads CASSVQDRVTDTQYF. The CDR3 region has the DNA TGTGCCAGTAGTGTTCAGGACAGGGTCACAGATACGCAGTATTTT.

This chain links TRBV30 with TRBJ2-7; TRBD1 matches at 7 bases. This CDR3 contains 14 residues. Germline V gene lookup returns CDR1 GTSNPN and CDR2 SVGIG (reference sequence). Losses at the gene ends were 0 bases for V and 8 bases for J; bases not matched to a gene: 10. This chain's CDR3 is CAWSVDRARGKQYF. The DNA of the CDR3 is TGTGCCTGGAGTGTCGACAGGGCCAGAGGCAAGCAGTACTTC.

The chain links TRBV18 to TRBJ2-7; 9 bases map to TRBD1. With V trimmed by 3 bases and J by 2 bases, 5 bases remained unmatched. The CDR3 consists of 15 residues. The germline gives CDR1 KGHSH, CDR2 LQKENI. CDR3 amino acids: CASSPGQGSPYEQYF. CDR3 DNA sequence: TGTGCCAGCTCACCCGGACAGGGGTCCCCCTACGAGCAGTACTTC.

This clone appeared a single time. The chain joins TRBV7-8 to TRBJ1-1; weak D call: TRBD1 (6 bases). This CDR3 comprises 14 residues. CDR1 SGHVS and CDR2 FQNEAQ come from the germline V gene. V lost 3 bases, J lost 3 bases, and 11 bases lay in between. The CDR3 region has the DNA TGTGCCAGCAGCTTGACAGGCTTCGACACTGAAGCTTTCTTT. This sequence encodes CASSLTGFDTEAFF.

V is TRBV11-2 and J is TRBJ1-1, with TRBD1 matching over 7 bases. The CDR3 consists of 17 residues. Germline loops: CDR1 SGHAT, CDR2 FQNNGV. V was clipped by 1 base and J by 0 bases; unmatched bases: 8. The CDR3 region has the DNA TGTGCCAGCAGCTTAGGCTCAAGACAGGGTGTGAACACTGAAGCTTTCTTT. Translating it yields CASSLGSRQGVNTEAFF. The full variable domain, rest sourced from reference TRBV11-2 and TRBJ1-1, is EAGVAQSPRYKIIEKRQSVAFWCNPISGHATLYWYQQILGQGPKLLIQFQNNGVVDDSQLPKDRFSAERLKGVDSTLKIQPAKLEDSAVYLCASSLGSRQGVNTEAFFGQGTRLTVV.